This T cell receptor beta chain derives from a study of T cell responses to AZD1222 COVID-19 vaccine. Study-wide points: Spike-specific TCR breadth and depth rose after two AZD1222 doses. There were repertoire samples only from the period after the peak T cell response. Seropositive status at baseline applied to only six AZD1222 recipients.

Some clones are missing from TCRdb's copy, which holds only in-frame ones; the method was immunoSEQ multiplex PCR. This repertoire shows roughly 180,000 clones, about 90% found once; its top ten account for around 1.8%. Germline CDR1 MNHEY, CDR2 SMNVEV (reference sequence). The CDR3 contains 13 residues. V shed 5 bases and J shed 8 bases, with 15 bases lying between them. A single count supports this clone. Its antigen is unknown. Sequencing was performed on peripheral blood, taken on day 0 of AZD1222 vaccination. The chain recombines TRBV27 with TRBJ1-2; D perhaps matches TRBD1 (6 bases). The TCR originated in an adult in good health. This CDR3 reads CASSLNRAGGYTF. CDR3 bases: TGTGCCAGCAGTCTAAACAGGGCCGGGGGCTACACCTTC.